The present T cell receptor (beta chain) was sequenced within a study of T cells after posttransplantation cyclophosphamide. Study-level points and caveats: Recipient CMV seropositivity and CMV reactivation strongly tracked TRB clonality. Blood and skin or GI T cell repertoires showed limited TRB overlap.

Trimming stripped 4 bases from V and 1 base from J, with 8 bases between. Germline lookup yields CDR1 SGDLS and CDR2 YYNGEE. The CDR3 covers 13 residues. Regarding this clone: Its specificity is unknown.

Only in-frame clones appear in the TCRdb table, and some are missing; sequencing was by immunoSEQ multiplex PCR. The sample shows 28,000 or so clones, roughly 89% of them seen only once. The genes are TRBV9 and TRBJ2-5; D gene uncertain. Sequenced: PBMCs. The TCR was taken from a man aged 45-60 years. The CDR3 loop is CASSYDTQETQYF. The CDR3, as DNA: TGTGCCAGCAGCTATGACACCCAAGAGACCCAGTACTTC.